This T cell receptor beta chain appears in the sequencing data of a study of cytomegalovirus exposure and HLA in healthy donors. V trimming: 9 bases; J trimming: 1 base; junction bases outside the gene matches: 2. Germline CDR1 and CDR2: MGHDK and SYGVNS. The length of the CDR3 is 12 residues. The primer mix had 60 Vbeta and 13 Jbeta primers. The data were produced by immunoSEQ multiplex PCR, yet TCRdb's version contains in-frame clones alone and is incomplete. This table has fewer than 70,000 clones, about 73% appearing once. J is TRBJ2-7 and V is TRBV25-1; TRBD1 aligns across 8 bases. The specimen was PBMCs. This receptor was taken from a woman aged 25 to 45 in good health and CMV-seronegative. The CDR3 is CASGQGSYEQYF. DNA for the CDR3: TGTGCCAGTGGACAGGGATCCTACGAGCAGTACTTC.